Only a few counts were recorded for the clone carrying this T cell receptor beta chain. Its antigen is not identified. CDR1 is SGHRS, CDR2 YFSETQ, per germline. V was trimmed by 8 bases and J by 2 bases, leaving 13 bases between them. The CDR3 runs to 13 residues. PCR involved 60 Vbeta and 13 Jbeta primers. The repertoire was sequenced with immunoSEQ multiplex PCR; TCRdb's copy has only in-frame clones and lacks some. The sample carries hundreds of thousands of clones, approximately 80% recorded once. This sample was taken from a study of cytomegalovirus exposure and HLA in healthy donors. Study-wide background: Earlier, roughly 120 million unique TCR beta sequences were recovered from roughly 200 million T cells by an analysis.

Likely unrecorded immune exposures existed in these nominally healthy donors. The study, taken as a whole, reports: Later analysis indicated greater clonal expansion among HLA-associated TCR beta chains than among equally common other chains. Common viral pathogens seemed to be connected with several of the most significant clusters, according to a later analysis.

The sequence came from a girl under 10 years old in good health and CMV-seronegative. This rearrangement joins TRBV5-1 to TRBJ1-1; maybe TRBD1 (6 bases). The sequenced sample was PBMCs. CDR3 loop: CASMDRPNTEAFF. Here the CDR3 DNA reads TGCGCCAGTATGGACAGACCTAACACTGAAGCTTTCTTT.